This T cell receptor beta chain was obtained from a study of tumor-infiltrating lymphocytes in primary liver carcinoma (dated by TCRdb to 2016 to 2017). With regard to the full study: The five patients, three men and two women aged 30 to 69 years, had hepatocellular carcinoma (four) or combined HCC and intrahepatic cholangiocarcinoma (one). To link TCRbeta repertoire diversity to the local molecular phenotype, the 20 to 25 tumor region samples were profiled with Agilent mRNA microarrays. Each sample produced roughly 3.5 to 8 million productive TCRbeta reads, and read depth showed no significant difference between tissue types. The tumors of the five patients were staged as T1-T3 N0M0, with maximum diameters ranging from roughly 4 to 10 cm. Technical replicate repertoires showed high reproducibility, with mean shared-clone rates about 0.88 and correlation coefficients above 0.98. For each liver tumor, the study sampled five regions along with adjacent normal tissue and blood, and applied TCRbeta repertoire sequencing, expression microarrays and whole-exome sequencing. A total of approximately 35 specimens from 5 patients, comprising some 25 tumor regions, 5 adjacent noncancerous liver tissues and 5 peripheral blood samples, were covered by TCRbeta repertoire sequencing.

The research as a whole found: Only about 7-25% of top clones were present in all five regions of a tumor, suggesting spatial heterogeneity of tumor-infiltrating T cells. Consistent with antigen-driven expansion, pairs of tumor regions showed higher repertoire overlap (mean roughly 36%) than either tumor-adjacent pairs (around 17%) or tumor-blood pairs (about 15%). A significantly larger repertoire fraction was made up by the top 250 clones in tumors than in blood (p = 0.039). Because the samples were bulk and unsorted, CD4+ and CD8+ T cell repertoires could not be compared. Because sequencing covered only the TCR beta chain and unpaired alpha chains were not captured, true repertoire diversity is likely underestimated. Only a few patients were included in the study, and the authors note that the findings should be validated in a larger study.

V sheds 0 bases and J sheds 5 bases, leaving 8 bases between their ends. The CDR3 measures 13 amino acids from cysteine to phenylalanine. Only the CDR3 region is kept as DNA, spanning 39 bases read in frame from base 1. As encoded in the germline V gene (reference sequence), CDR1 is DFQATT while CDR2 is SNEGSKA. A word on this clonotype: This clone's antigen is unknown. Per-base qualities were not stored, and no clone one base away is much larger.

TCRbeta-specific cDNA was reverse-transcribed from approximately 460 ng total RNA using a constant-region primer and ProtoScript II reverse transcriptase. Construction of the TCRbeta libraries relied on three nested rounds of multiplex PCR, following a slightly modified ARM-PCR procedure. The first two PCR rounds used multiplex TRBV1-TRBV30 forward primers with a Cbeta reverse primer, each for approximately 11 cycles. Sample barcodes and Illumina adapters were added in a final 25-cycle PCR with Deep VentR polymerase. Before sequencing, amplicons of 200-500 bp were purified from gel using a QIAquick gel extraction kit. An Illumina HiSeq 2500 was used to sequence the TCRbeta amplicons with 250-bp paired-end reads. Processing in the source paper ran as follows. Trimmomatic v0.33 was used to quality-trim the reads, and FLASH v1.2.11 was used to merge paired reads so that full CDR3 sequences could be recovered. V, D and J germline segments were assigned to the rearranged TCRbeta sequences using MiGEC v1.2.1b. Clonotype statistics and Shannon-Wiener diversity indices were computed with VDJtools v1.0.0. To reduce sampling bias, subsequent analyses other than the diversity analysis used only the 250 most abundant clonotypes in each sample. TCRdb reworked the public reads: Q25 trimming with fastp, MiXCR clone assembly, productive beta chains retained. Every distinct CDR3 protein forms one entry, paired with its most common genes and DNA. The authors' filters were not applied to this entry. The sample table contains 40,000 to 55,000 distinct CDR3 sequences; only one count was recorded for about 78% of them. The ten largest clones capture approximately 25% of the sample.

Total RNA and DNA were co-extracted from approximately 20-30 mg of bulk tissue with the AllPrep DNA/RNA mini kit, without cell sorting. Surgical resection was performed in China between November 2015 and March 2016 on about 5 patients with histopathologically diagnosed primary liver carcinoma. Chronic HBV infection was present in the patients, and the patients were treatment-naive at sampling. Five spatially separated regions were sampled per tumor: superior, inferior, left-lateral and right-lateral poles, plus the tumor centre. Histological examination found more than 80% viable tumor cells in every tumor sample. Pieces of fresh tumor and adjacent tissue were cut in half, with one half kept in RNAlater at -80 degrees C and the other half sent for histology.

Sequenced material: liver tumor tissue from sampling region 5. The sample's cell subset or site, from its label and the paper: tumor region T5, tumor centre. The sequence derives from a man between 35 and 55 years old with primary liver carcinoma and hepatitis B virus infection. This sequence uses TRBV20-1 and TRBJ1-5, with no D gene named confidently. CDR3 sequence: CSARDQEYQPQHF. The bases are TGCAGTGCTAGAGACCAGGAATATCAGCCCCAGCATTTT.